The clone carrying this TCR beta chain was counted a few times. The TCRbeta library incorporated unique molecular identifiers. TCRdb redid the calling of the PCR reads with MiXCR, one entry per CDR3 protein. The sample carries 200,000 to 300,000 distinct CDR3 sequences, around 12% recorded once. The data stem from a study of T-cell reconstitution after alpha-beta-depleted transplantation in children. Germline CDR1 reads SEHNR; CDR2 reads FQNEAQ (reference sequence). CDR3 size: 14 residues. V lost 5 bases to trimming and J lost 0 bases, with 10 bases between them. The sequences come from PBMCs from the stem cell graft donor, collected from the stem cell graft. The TCR was taken from a human donor who donated a stem cell graft to a child with acute lymphoblastic leukemia. The V gene is TRBV7-9, the J gene TRBJ1-2; D ambiguous. Here the CDR3 DNA reads TGTGCCAGCAGCCCGACAACAACTAACTATGGCTACACCTTC. Translation gives CASSPTTTNYGYTF.